The clone carrying this T cell receptor beta chain occurred once. Compared with germline, one end of the junction differs, possibly owing to a read error. This sample was taken from a study of blood T cells in healthy people across ages. Total RNA amounts of at least 6 micrograms were extracted per sample. Next came a second PCR, run for about 6 to 11 cycles, which used a sample-barcoded 5' primer along with a J-beta primer mix. All samples yielded 2.5 million or more CDR3-containing paired-end reads. Via MiXCR, TCRdb re-called the 5' RACE reads, giving one row per CDR3 protein. The sample lists about 1,600,000 distinct CDR3 sequences, approximately 40% occurring once. This CDR3 has 13 residues. Per germline, CDR1 ENHRY and CDR2 SYGVKD.

The sequencing input was blood. The rearrangement joins TRBV10-3 to TRBJ1-3, with 8 bases fitting TRBD1. This TCR was sampled from a woman under 30 in good health. The CDR3 sequence: CAFSDQGANTIYF. CDR3 bases: TGTGCCTTCAGTGACCAGGGGGCAAACACCATATATTTT.